Presented here are 18 T cell receptor beta chains from one specimen sequenced in a study of T-cell memory formation after mild COVID-19. From the 5' RACE reads, TCRdb called clonotypes with MiXCR, one entry per CDR3 protein. Among about 340,000 distinct CDR3 sequences listed, approximately 15% were seen once. The sample comprised PBMCs or a T cell subset sorted from them (not recorded which). The source is a young man who had mild COVID-19 (a few samples of this study predate the infection). Cell type and time point are not known.

This clonotype was seen many times. The gene calls are TRBV5-1 and TRBJ2-4, with 10 bases matching TRBD2. The CDR3 contains 14 residues. The junction had 3 bases not matched to a gene; V was cut back by 4 bases and J by 5 bases. Germline lookup yields CDR1 SGHRS and CDR2 YFSETQ. CDR3 loop: CASSPGLAENIQYF. The CDR3 bases are TGCGCCAGCAGCCCCGGACTAGCGGAAAACATTCAGTACTTC. Combining the CDR3 with reference TRBV5-1 and TRBJ2-4 gives the whole variable domain KAGVTQTPRYLIKTRGQQVTLSCSPISGHRSVSWYQQTPGQGLQFLFEYFSETQRNKGNFPGRFSGRQFSNSRSEMNVSTLELGDSALYLCASSPGLAENIQYFGAGTRLSVL.

This chain uses TRBV5-4 with TRBJ1-1; D may be TRBD1 (5 bases). The CDR3 sequence is 13 residues long. The V and J ends lost 0 bases and 6 bases respectively, with 9 bases between them. The germline gives CDR1 SGHNT, CDR2 YYREEE (reference sequence). CDR3 sequence: CASSLVSGAEAFF. The CDR3 bases are TGTGCCAGCAGCTTGGTATCGGGGGCTGAAGCTTTCTTT.

J is TRBJ1-1 and V is TRBV6-1, with 9 bases that match TRBD1. The V gene's germline CDR1 is MNHNS and CDR2 SASEGT. CDR3 length equals 17 residues. V gave up 4 bases and J gave up 5 bases; unmatched junction bases: 14. DNA for the CDR3: TGTGCCAGCAGTGTCCACAACCCAAGGACAGGGGTTACTGAAGCTTTCTTT. Its protein is CASSVHNPRTGVTEAFF.

The chain has TRBV12-3 or TRBV12-4 and TRBJ2-3, with TRBD1 matching over 9 bases. This CDR3 contains 13 residues. Unmatched junction bases numbered 2, after V lost 8 bases and J lost 2 bases. The CDR3 DNA sequence: TGTGCCAGCGGGACAGGGCACACAGATACGCAGTATTTT. It encodes CASGTGHTDTQYF.

This clonotype was recorded many times. This chain uses TRBV7-9 with TRBJ1-1, with D unresolved. Germline values: CDR1 SEHNR, CDR2 FQNEAQ (reference sequence). The CDR3 totals 12 residues. V was trimmed by 1 base and J by 3 bases, leaving 3 bases between them. The CDR3 loop is CASSLEDTEAFF. CDR3 sequence (DNA): TGTGCCAGCAGCTTAGAGGACACTGAAGCTTTCTTT.

This chain joins TRBV6-6 and TRBJ1-2; 7 positions agree with TRBD1. CDR1 is MNHNY, CDR2 SVGAGI, per germline (reference sequence). V lost 0 bases, J lost 3 bases, and 7 bases stayed unmatched. The CDR3 is 16 residues long. The CDR3: CASSYSVGGADYGYTF. The CDR3 DNA follows: TGTGCCAGCAGTTACTCGGTAGGGGGCGCGGACTATGGCTACACCTTC.

The gene calls are TRBV10-3 and TRBJ1-5; no reliable D call. V lost 0 bases and J lost 6, with 9 bases in between. The CDR3 loop spans 14 amino acids. Looked up from germline, CDR1 is ENHRY and CDR2 is SYGVKD. The CDR3 loop reads CAISESGVVQPQHF. The DNA for the CDR3 is TGTGCCATCAGTGAGTCCGGGGTGGTTCAGCCCCAGCATTTT.

A few counts support this clonotype. J is TRBJ2-7 and V is TRBV5-5; 8 positions agree with TRBD1. V was clipped by 6 bases and J by 4 bases; unmatched bases: 12. CDR1 is SGHKS and CDR2 is YYEKEE in the germline V gene (reference sequence). The CDR3 totals 15 residues. Here the CDR3 reads CASTWRDRTDYEQYV. In nucleotides, the CDR3 is TGTGCCAGCACCTGGAGGGACAGGACAGATTACGAGCAGTACGTC.

The gene calls are TRBV23-1 and TRBJ2-1; TRBD2 matches 8 bases. TRBV23-1 is recorded as an ORF, its role being uncertain. With V trimmed by 10 bases and J by 2 bases, 10 bases remained unmatched. The CDR3 sequence is 15 residues long. CDR3 in DNA: TGCGCCAACCGACGCAGCGGGGGAACCTACAATGAGCAGTTCTTC. Translation: CANRRSGGTYNEQFF.

The chain joins TRBV20-1 to TRBJ2-2, with 7 bases aligning to TRBD1. Trimming took 5 bases from V and 6 from J; bases not matched to a gene: 6. This CDR3 has 13 residues. Germline CDR1 DFQATT, CDR2 SNEGSKA (reference sequence). The CDR3 nucleotides are TGCAGTGCTCAGACAGGGCCCGCCGGGGAGCTGTTTTTT. Its protein is CSAQTGPAGELFF.

The chain carries TRBV29-1 and TRBJ1-1; D is uncertain. The CDR3 is 13 amino acids. Germline-derived CDR1 and CDR2 are SQVTM and ANQGSEA. The V end lost 5 bases, the J end lost 0 bases, and 10 bases lay between the germline ends. For the CDR3, the DNA is TGCAGCGTTTTATGGGCGATGAACACTGAAGCTTTCTTT. Translation: CSVLWAMNTEAFF. Full variable domain (rest looked up from reference TRBV29-1 and TRBJ1-1): SAVISQKPSRDICQRGTSLTIQCQVDSQVTMMFWYRQQPGQSLTLIATANQGSEATYESGFVIDKFPISRPNLTFSTLTVSNMSPEDSSIYLCSVLWAMNTEAFFGQGTRLTVV.

In the case of this clonotype: Given a much more abundant clone one base away, this may be a read error. The chain has TRBV24-1 and TRBJ2-5; D unresolved. The CDR3 is made up of 13 amino acids. Looked up from germline, CDR1 is KGHDR and CDR2 is SFDVKD. CDR3 residues: CATSGRNQETKYF. DNA of the CDR3: TGTGCCACCAGTGGGCGGAACCAAGAGACCAAGTACTTC.

The V and J genes are TRBV15 and TRBJ1-1, with D possibly matching TRBD1 (5 bases). V dropped 1 base and J dropped 3 bases, with 12 bases sitting between them. The CDR3 runs 15 residues. CDR1 is LNHNV, CDR2 YYDKDF, per germline (reference sequence). The CDR3 DNA reads as TGTGCCACCAGCAGAGGTGGAGGGGTGGACACTGAAGCTTTCTTT. This encodes CATSRGGGVDTEAFF.

The V gene is TRBV7-2, the J gene TRBJ2-1, with 8 bases identical to TRBD2. Germline CDR1 reads SGHTA; CDR2 reads FQGNSA. The V and J ends lost 6 bases and 4 bases, in that order; junction bases with no gene match: 5. CDR3 length: 14 residues. CDR3: CASSGLARYNEQFF. The CDR3 nucleotides read TGTGCCAGCAGTGGACTAGCCCGTTACAATGAGCAGTTCTTC.

CDR3 nucleotide sequence: TGTGCCAGCAGCCCCCGACAGGTCGGCGAGCAGTACGTC. Amino acids: CASSPRQVGEQYV. The chain is built from TRBV6-2 or TRBV6-3 and TRBJ2-7; a possible D gene is TRBD1 (6 bases). Trimming cost V 6 bases and J 6 bases, with 15 bases left between them. The germline V gene encodes CDR1 MNHEY and CDR2 SVGEGT. This CDR3 has 13 residues.

CDR3 in amino acids: CETLRNRYFANTGELFF. The CDR3 nucleotides are TGCGAAACCCTCCGGAACAGATACTTCGCGAACACCGGGGAGCTGTTTTTT. J is TRBJ2-2 and V is TRBV23-1; the D is unclear. TRBV23-1 falls under the ORF class, with uncertain function. CDR3 length: 17 amino acids.

The chain couples TRBV6-5 to TRBJ2-4, with D perhaps matching TRBD1 or TRBD2 (5 bases each). V was cut by 0 bases and J by 6 bases, with 12 bases left in between. This CDR3 has 15 residues. CDR1 and CDR2 (germline): MNHEY, SVGAGI. DNA of the CDR3: TGTGCCAGCAGTTACTCGGGTATGAGGGGAAACATTCAGTACTTC. Its protein is CASSYSGMRGNIQYF.

The V and J genes are TRBV28 and TRBJ2-7; a weak D match, TRBD1 (6 bases). The CDR3 consists of 15 residues. CDR1 and CDR2 (germline): MDHEN, SYDVKM. The V end was cut by 0 bases, the J end by 5 bases, with 14 bases between. The CDR3 protein is CASSLWAAGQNEQYV. The CDR3, as DNA: TGTGCCAGCAGTTTATGGGCCGCTGGACAGAACGAGCAGTACGTC.